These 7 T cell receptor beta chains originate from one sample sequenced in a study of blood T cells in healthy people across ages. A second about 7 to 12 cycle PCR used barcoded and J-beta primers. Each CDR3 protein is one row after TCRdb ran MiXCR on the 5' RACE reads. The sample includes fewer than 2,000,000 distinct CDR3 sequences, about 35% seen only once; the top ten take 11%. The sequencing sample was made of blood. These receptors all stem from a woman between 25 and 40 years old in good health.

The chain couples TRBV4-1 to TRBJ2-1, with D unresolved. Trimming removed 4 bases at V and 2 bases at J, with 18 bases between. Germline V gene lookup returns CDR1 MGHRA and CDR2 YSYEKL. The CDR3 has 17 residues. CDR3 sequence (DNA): TGCGCCAGCAGCCTTACCCTTGGAGTTTCGACCTACAATGAGCAGTTCTTC. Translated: CASSLTLGVSTYNEQFF.

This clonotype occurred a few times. The CDR3 bases are TGCGCCAGCAGCCAAAGGACAGGGGGAACTGAAGCTTTCTTT. Translation gives CASSQRTGGTEAFF. The chain has TRBV4-1 and TRBJ1-1; 10 nucleotides agree with TRBD1. CDR1 MGHRA and CDR2 YSYEKL come from the germline V gene. The CDR3 contains 14 residues. The V segment lost 2 bases and the J segment 5 bases; nucleotides outside the gene matches: 2.

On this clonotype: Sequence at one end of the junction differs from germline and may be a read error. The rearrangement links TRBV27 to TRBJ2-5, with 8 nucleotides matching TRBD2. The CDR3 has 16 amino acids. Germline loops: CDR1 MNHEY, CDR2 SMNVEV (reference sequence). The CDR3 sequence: CASGFNPTSAPKTQYF. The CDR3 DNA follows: TGTGCCAGCGGTTTCAACCCGACTAGCGCCCCGAAGACCCAGTACTTC.

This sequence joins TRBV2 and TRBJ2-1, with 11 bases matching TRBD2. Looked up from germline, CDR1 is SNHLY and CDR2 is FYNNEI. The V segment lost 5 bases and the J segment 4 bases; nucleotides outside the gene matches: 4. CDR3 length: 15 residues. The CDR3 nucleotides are TGTGCCAGCAGTAAACTAGCGGGAGCTTACAATGAGCAGTTCTTC. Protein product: CASSKLAGAYNEQFF.

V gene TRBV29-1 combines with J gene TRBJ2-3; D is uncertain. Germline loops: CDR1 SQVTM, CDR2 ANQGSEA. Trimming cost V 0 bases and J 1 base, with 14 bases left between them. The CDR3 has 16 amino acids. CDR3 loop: CSVEDRPGPGTDTQYF. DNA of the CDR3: TGCAGCGTTGAAGATCGGCCTGGCCCAGGCACAGATACGCAGTATTTT.

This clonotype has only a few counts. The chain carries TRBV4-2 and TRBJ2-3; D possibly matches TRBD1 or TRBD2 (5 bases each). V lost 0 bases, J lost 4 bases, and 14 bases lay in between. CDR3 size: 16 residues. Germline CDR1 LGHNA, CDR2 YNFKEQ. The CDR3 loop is CASSQDYVKGPDTQYF. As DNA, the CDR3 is TGTGCCAGCAGCCAAGATTACGTCAAGGGACCAGATACGCAGTATTTT.

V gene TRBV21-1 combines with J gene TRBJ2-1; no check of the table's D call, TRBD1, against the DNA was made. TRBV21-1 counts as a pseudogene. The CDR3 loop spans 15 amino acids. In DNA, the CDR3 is TGTGCCAGCAGCAAAAGGCCAGGGCGGGTCCGGTGGCAGTTCTTC. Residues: CASSKRPGRVRWQFF.